This T cell receptor (beta chain) was retrieved from a study of Graves' ophthalmopathy and Graves' hyperthyroidism. The authors amplified TCR beta CDR3 regions from RNA transcripts. RT-PCR with HTBI primers came first, then second-round multiplex PCR. One entry per CDR3 protein results from TCRdb running MiXCR on the multiplex PCR reads. The sample contains 650,000 to 900,000 distinct CDR3 sequences, 40% of which appear only once. Germline V gives CDR1 DFQATT, CDR2 SNEGSKA (reference sequence). With 6 bases clipped from V and 1 base from J, the junction kept 12 bases outside the gene matches. This CDR3 is built from 16 residues.

Sequences were obtained from peripheral blood. The TCR was taken from an adult man with Graves' ophthalmopathy. V is TRBV20-1 and J is TRBJ1-1, with 9 nucleotides matching TRBD1. CDR3 coding DNA: TGCAGTGCACTTAGGGGACAGGGTATCAAGAACACTGAAGCTTTCTTT. It codes for CSALRGQGIKNTEAFF.